A single sample gave rise to the 20 T cell receptor beta chains below, sequenced in a study of CD4 T cells in relation to SARS-CoV-2 and coronaviruses. The method was immunoSEQ multiplex PCR; TCRdb's version includes in-frame clones alone and lacks a portion of them. The data show approximately 70,000 clones, approximately 93% seen once. Before the COVID-19 pandemic, during about 2011-2019, CD4+ T cells were taken from unexposed donors. Sequenced: naive CD4+ T cells from PBMCs. Subset denoted: naive CD4+ T cells isolated by negative enrichment. These receptors were taken from a human donor in good health.

The chain couples TRBV25-1 to TRBJ1-2, with D perhaps matching TRBD1 (5 bases). Germline loops: CDR1 MGHDK, CDR2 SYGVNS. Trimming removed 5 bases from V and 0 bases from J, with 13 bases in between. The CDR3 sequence is 15 residues long. As DNA, the CDR3 is TGTGCCAGCAGTAACCCGACAGCCTCTAACTATGGCTACACCTTC. This translates into CASSNPTASNYGYTF.

This chain joins TRBV7-9 and TRBJ2-7, with a possible D match to TRBD1 (5 bases). V was clipped by 1 base and J by 2 bases, with 12 bases between them. This CDR3 region has 15 residues. The germline CDR1 and CDR2 sequences are SEHNR and FQNEAQ (reference sequence). CDR3 sequence reads: CASSLGEQDPYEQYF. For the CDR3, the DNA is TGTGCCAGCAGCTTAGGAGAACAGGATCCCTACGAGCAGTACTTC.

The chain has TRBV5-1 and TRBJ1-2, with D maybe TRBD1 (5 bases). The CDR3 contains 16 residues. Germline CDR1 and CDR2: SGHRS and YFSETQ. Trimming removed 0 bases from V and 4 bases from J, with 16 bases in between. CDR3: CASSLAYGAPGYGYTF. CDR3 nucleotide sequence: TGCGCCAGCAGCTTGGCTTATGGGGCGCCAGGCTATGGCTACACCTTC.

CDR3 sequence (DNA): TGTGCCAGCATCGGTTCCTACAATGAGCAGTTCTTC. The encoded protein is CASIGSYNEQFF. V gene TRBV6-5 combines with J gene TRBJ2-1; D gene ambiguous. The CDR3 spans 12 residues. The V and J ends lost 7 bases and 1 base respectively, with 5 bases between them. The germline V gene encodes CDR1 MNHEY and CDR2 SVGAGI.

The rearrangement links TRBV19 to TRBJ1-5; TRBD1 might be the D (5 bases). The ends were cut back, 3 bases at V and 6 bases at J, with 9 bases in the middle. CDR1 and CDR2 (germline): LNHDA, SQIVND (reference sequence). This CDR3 spans 13 amino acids. As DNA, the CDR3 is TGTGCCAGTAGTATCGGGGGGTCTCAGCCCCAGCATTTT. Translation: CASSIGGSQPQHF.

The rearrangement uses TRBV9 and TRBJ1-2; 9 nucleotides line up with TRBD1. Trimming cost V 3 bases and J 4 bases; bases outside gene matches: 4. CDR1 and CDR2 from the germline V gene are SGDLS and YYNGEE. CDR3 size: 14 residues. The CDR3 DNA is TGTGCCAGCAGCGGGGACAGGGCCACCTATGGCTACACCTTC. Its translation: CASSGDRATYGYTF.

The gene calls are TRBV6-6 and TRBJ2-3; TRBD2 matches at 9 bases. The germline V gene encodes CDR1 MNHNY and CDR2 SVGAGI (reference sequence). The CDR3 sequence is 15 residues long. With V trimmed by 5 bases and J by 9 bases, 12 bases remained unmatched. The CDR3: CASSTSGFTPLTQYF. Written as DNA, the CDR3 is TGTGCCAGCAGTACTAGCGGGTTCACCCCCCTCACGCAGTATTTT.

The chain combines TRBV25-1 with TRBJ2-2; D is uncertain. Trimming took 1 base from V and 3 from J, leaving 9 bases between them. Per the germline V gene, CDR1 is MGHDK and CDR2 is SYGVNS. The CDR3 contains 15 residues. Here the CDR3 DNA reads TGTGCCAGCAGTGAATCCGGGTTGGACACCGGGGAGCTGTTTTTT. Its translation is CASSESGLDTGELFF.

The CDR3 coding sequence is TGTGCCAGCTTTAGACAGGGCAATTCACCCCTCCACTTT. It specifies CASFRQGNSPLHF. The rearrangement joins TRBV6-5 to TRBJ1-6; TRBD1 aligns across 7 bases. The V segment lost 8 bases and the J segment 7 bases; nucleotides outside the gene matches: 5. The CDR3 consists of 13 residues. Germline values: CDR1 MNHEY, CDR2 SVGAGI.

J is TRBJ2-7 and V is TRBV5-4, with D tentatively TRBD1 (6 bases). V lost 5 bases to trimming and J lost 0 bases, with 12 bases between them. This CDR3 region has 14 residues. Germline V gene lookup returns CDR1 SGHNT and CDR2 YYREEE (reference sequence). CDR3: CASSPGAPSYEQYF. The CDR3 bases are TGTGCCAGCAGTCCAGGGGCACCCTCCTACGAGCAGTACTTC.

This clone was detected once. This rearrangement joins TRBV28 to TRBJ2-7; D may be TRBD1 or TRBD2 (5 bases each). The V end lost 11 bases, the J end lost 0 bases, and 14 bases lay between the germline ends. The CDR3 covers 13 residues. CDR1 MDHEN and CDR2 SYDVKM come from the germline V gene. In DNA form, the CDR3 reads TGTGCCGGTGGGGGTACCCGCTCCTACGAGCAGTACTTC. This codes for CAGGGTRSYEQYF.

This chain uses TRBV7-2 with TRBJ1-2; D is ambiguous. V lost 4 bases and J lost 8, with 14 bases in between. The CDR3 runs to 13 residues. Germline assignment: CDR1 SGHTA and CDR2 FQGNSA. Here the CDR3 DNA reads TGTGCCAGCAGCTCTCAAGCGGTTTACGGCTACACCTTC. This codes for CASSSQAVYGYTF.

The chain uses TRBV7-2 and TRBJ2-6; 7 bases match TRBD1. Germline lookup yields CDR1 SGHTA and CDR2 FQGNSA. The ends lost 6 bases at V and 2 bases at J; junction bases unmatched: 4. The CDR3 length is 15 residues. The CDR3 sequence: CASSSDRAGANVLTF. CDR3 nucleotides: TGTGCCAGCAGTTCTGACAGGGCTGGGGCCAACGTCCTGACTTTC.

In its sample, this clone was seen once. The V call is TRBV6-6, the J call TRBJ1-6; TRBD1 matches at 8 bases. This CDR3 is 16 amino acids long. V shed 2 bases and J 6 bases; nucleotides not matched to a gene: 6. Germline-derived CDR1 and CDR2 are MNHNY and SVGAGI (reference sequence). The CDR3 reads CASSYPTGVGNSPLHF. The CDR3 region has the DNA TGTGCCAGCAGTTACCCGACAGGGGTGGGTAATTCACCCCTCCACTTT.

V usage is TRBV28 and J usage is TRBJ1-4; D ambiguous. This CDR3 is built from 16 residues. V shed 6 bases and J shed 0 bases, with 14 bases lying between them. CDR1 and CDR2 (germline): MDHEN, SYDVKM. CDR3 bases: TGTGCCAGCAGCATGGGGTCATCTACAACTAATGAAAAACTGTTTTTT. Residues: CASSMGSSTTNEKLFF.

The chain employs TRBV4-2 and TRBJ2-3, with 10 positions matching TRBD2. There are 16 residues in the CDR3. The junction had 2 bases not matched to a gene; V was cut back by 2 bases and J by 0 bases. Germline V gene lookup returns CDR1 LGHNA and CDR2 YNFKEQ. Here the CDR3 reads CASSQPSGSSTDTQYF. The CDR3 coding sequence is TGTGCCAGCAGCCAACCTAGCGGGAGTAGCACAGATACGCAGTATTTT.

The gene calls are TRBV30 and TRBJ2-3; 9 positions agree with TRBD2. V was clipped by 2 bases and J by 1 base; unmatched bases: 7. The CDR3 is 16 residues long. From germline, CDR1 is GTSNPN and CDR2 SVGIG (reference sequence). CDR3 in DNA: TGTGCCTGGAGTCTGGGGCGGGGGGGCGGCACAGATACGCAGTATTTT. As protein: CAWSLGRGGGTDTQYF.

V and J are TRBV5-4 and TRBJ1-1; D remains unclear. CDR1 and CDR2 (germline): SGHNT, YYREEE (reference sequence). Trimming stripped 0 bases from V and 1 base from J, with 7 bases between. The CDR3 is made up of 14 amino acids. This CDR3 reads CASSLAGKNTEAFF. In DNA form, the CDR3 reads TGTGCCAGCAGCTTGGCTGGCAAGAACACTGAAGCTTTCTTT. The full variable domain, its missing parts supplied by reference TRBV5-4 and TRBJ1-1, is ETGVTQSPTHLIKTRGQQVTLRCSSQSGHNTVSWYQQALGQGPQFIFQYYREEENGRGNFPPRFSGLQFPNYSSELNVNALELDDSALYLCASSLAGKNTEAFFGQGTRLTVV.

The chain couples TRBV24-1 to TRBJ1-5, with a possible D match to TRBD1 (6 bases). Trimming shortened V by 4 bases and J by 5 bases, and 14 bases separated the two germline ends. The CDR3 has 15 amino acids. Germline CDR1 is KGHDR and CDR2 is SFDVKD. The CDR3 nucleotides read TGTGCCACCAGTGACCCGCGGGGGGGGCATCAGCCCCAGCATTTT. Translation gives CATSDPRGGHQPQHF.

The chain recombines TRBV28 with TRBJ1-2; 7 bases are a match to TRBD1. Germline trimming cut 8 bases from V and 8 bases from J; bases unmatched to any gene: 5. The CDR3 consists of 11 residues. CDR1 is MDHEN, CDR2 SYDVKM, per germline. In DNA, the CDR3 is TGTGCCAGCGGACAGGTGAGCGGCTACACCTTC. As protein: CASGQVSGYTF.